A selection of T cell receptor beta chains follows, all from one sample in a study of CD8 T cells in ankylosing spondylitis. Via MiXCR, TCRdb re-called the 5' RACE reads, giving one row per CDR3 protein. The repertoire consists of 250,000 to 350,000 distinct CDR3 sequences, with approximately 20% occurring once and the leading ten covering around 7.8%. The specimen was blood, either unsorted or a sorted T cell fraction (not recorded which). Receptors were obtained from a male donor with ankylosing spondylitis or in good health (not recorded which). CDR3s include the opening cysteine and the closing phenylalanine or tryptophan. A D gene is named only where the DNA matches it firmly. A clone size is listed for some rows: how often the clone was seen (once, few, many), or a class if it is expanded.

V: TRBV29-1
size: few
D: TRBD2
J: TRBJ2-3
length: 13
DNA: TGCAGCGTTGTTAGCGGGGGGACGGATACGCAGTATTTT
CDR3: CSVVSGGTDTQYF

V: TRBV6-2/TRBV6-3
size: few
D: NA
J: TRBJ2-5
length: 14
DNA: TGTGCCAGCAGTTATTTGGGGGCGGAGAAGACCCAGTACTTC
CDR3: CASSYLGAEKTQYF

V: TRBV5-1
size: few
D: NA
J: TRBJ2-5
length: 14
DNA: TGCGCCAGCTACAGCGACAACAAAGAAGAGACCCAGTACTTC
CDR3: CASYSDNKEETQYF

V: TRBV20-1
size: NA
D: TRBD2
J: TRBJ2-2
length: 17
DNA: TGCAGTGCTCCCAGACTAGCGGGGGGCCAGAACACCGGGGAGCTGTTTTTT
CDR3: CSAPRLAGGQNTGELFF

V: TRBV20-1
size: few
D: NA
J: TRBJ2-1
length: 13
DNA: TGCAGTGCTCTTCCGGGACTCTACAATGAGCAGTTCTTC
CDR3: CSALPGLYNEQFF

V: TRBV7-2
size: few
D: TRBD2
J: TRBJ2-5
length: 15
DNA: TGTGCCAGCAGCTCCTCTGGCGGGAGCCCAGAGACCCAGTACTTC
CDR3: CASSSSGGSPETQYF

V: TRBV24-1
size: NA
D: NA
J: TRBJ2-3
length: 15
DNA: TGTGCCACCAGTGACCCGGGACGCAGCACAGATACGCAGTATTTT
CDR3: CATSDPGRSTDTQYF

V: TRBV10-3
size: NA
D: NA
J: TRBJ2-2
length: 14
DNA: TGTGCCATCAGTGCTAGCGCCGGGGACGGGGAGCTGTTTTTT
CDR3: CAISASAGDGELFF

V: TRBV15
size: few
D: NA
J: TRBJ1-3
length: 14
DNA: TGTGCCACCAGCAAAAGTAGCTCTGGAAACACCATATATTTT
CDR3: CATSKSSSGNTIYF

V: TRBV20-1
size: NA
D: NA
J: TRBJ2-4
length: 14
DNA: TGCAGTGCTAGTGTGGCCGTAGCCAAAAACATTCAGTACTTC
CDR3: CSASVAVAKNIQYF

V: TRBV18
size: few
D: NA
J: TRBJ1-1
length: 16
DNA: TGTGCCAGCTCACCGTGGGACGCGGGGGGAGACACTGAAGCTTTCTTT
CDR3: CASSPWDAGGDTEAFF

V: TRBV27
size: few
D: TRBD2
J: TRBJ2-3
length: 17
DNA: TGTGCCAGCAGCCTCATAAGTACAGCGGGGGCCACAGATACGCAGTATTTT
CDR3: CASSLISTAGATDTQYF

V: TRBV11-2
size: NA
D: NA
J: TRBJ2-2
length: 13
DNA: TGTGCCAGCAGCTTAGTATCAATCGGGAAGCTGTTTTTT
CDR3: CASSLVSIGKLFF

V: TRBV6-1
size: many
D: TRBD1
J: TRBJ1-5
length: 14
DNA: TGTGCCAGCAGTGGGACAGGGGGCAATCAGCCCCAGCATTTT
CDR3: CASSGTGGNQPQHF

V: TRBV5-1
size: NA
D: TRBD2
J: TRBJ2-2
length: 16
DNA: TGCGCCAGCAGCTTGGTTCTAGCGGCGAACACCGGGGAGCTGTTTTTT
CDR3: CASSLVLAANTGELFF

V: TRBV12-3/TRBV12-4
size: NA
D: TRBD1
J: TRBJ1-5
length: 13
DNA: TGTGCCAGCAGTGGACAGGGCGGTCAGCCCCAGCATTTT
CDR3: CASSGQGGQPQHF

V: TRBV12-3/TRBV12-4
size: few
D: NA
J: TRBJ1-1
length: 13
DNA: TGTGCCAGCAGGACGACCCGGGACACTGAAGCTTTCTTT
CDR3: CASRTTRDTEAFF